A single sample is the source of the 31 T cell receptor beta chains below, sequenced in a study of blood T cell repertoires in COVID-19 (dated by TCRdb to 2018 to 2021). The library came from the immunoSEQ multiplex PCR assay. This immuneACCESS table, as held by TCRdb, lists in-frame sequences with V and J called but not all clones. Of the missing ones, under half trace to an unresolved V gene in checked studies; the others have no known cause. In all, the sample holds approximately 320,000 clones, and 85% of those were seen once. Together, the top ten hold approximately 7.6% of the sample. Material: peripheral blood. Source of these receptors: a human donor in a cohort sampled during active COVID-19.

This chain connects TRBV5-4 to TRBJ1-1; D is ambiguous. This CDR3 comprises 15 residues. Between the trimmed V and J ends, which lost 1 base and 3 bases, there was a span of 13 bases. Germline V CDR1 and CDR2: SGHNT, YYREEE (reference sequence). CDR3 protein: CASSLLTEADTEAFF. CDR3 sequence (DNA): TGTGCCAGCAGCTTGTTGACTGAAGCGGACACTGAAGCTTTCTTT.

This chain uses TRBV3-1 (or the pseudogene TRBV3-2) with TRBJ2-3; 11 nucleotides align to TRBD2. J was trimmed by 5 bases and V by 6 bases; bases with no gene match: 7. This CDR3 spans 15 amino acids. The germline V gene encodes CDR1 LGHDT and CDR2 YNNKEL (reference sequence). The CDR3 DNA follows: TGTGCCAGCAGAATTAGCGGGGGGGCTGGAGATACGCAGTATTTT. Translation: CASRISGGAGDTQYF.

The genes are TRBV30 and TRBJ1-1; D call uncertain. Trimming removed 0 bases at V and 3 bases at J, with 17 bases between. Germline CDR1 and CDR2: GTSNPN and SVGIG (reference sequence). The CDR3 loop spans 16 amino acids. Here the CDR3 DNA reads TGTGCCTGGAGTGTCACTCGAATGAAGGAGGACACTGAAGCTTTCTTT. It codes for CAWSVTRMKEDTEAFF.

CDR3 in DNA: TGTGCCAGCAGTAAGGGACAGCTTGAAAAACTGTTTTTT. Its protein is CASSKGQLEKLFF. The rearrangement links TRBV6-5 to TRBJ1-4; 7 bases align to TRBD1. V gave up 5 bases and J gave up 7 bases; unmatched junction bases: 4. CDR3 length: 13 residues. CDR1 MNHEY and CDR2 SVGAGI come from the germline V gene.

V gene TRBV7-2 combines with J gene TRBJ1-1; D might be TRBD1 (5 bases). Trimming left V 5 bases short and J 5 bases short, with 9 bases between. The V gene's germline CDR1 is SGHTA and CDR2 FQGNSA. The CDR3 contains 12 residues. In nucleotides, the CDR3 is TGTGCCAGCAGCGAGCAGGGAACTGAAGCTTTCTTT. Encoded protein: CASSEQGTEAFF.

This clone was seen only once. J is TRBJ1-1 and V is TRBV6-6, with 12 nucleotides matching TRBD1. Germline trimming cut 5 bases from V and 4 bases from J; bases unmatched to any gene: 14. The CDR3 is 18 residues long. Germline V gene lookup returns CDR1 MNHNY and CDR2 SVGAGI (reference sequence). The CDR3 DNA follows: TGTGCCAGCAGTCTCTTAGGGGGACAGGGGGCGCGAGCCACTGAAGCTTTCTTT. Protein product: CASSLLGGQGARATEAFF.

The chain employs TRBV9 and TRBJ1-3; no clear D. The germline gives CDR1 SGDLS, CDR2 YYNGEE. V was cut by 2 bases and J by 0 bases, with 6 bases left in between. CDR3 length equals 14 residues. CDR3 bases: TGTGCCAGCAGCGTTGACACCTCTGGAAACACCATATATTTT. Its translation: CASSVDTSGNTIYF.

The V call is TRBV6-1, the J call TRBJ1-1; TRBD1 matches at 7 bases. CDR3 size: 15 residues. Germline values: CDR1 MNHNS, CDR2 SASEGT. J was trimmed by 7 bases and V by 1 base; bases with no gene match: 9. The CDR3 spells CASSEDRTGWGEAFF. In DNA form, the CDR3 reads TGTGCCAGCAGTGAAGACCGGACAGGATGGGGTGAAGCTTTCTTT.

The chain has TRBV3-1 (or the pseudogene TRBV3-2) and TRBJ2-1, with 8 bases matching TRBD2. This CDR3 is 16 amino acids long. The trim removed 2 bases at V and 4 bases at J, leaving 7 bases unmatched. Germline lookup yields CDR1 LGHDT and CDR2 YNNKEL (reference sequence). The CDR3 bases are TGTGCCAGCAGCCAATGGAGCGGGGGAGCATACAATGAGCAGTTCTTC. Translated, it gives CASSQWSGGAYNEQFF.

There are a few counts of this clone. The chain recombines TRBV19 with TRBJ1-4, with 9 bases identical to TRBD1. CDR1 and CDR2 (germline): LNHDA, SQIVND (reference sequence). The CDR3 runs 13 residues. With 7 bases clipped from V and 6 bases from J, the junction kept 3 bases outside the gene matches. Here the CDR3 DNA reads TGTGCCAGTACGGGACAGGGCTATGAAAAACTGTTTTTT. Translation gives CASTGQGYEKLFF.

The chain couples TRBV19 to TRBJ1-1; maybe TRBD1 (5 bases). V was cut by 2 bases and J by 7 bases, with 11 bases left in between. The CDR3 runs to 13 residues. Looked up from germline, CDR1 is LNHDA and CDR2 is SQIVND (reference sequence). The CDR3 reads CASSIRTPLEAFF. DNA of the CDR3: TGTGCCAGTAGTATACGGACACCCCTTGAAGCTTTCTTT.

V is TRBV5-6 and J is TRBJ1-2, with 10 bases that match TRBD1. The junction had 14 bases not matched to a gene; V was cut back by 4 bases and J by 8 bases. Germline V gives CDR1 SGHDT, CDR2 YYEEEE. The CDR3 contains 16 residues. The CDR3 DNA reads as TGTGCCAGCAGCACCCTCCGGTGGGACAGGGGAGAAGGCTACACCTTC. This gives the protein CASSTLRWDRGEGYTF. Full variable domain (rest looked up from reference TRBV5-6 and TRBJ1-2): DAGVTQSPTHLIKTRGQQVTLRCSPKSGHDTVSWYQQALGQGPQFIFQYYEEEERQRGNFPDRFSGHQFPNYSSELNVNALLLGDSALYLCASSTLRWDRGEGYTFGSGTRLTVV.

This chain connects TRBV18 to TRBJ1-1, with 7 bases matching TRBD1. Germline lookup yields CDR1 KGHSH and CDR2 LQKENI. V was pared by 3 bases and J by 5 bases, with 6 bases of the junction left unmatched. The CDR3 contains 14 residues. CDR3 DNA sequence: TGTGCCAGCTCACCCAACAGGGGAAAGACTGAAGCTTTCTTT. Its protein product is CASSPNRGKTEAFF.

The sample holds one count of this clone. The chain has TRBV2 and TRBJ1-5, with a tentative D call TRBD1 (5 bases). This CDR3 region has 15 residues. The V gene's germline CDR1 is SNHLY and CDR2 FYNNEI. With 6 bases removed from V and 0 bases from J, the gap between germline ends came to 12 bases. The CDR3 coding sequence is TGTGCCAGCAGCGGGAGAGGGGATAGCAATCAGCCCCAGCATTTT. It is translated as CASSGRGDSNQPQHF. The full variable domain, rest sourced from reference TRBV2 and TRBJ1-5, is EPEVTQTPSHQVTQMGQEVILRCVPISNHLYFYWYRQILGQKVEFLVSFYNNEISEKSEIFDDQFSVERPDGSNFTLKIRSTKLEDSAMYFCASSGRGDSNQPQHFGDGTRLSIL.

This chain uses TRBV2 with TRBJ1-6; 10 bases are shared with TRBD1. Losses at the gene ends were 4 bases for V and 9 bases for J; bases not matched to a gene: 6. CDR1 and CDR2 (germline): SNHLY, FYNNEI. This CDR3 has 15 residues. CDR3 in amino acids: CASSGGQGIFSPLHF. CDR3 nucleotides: TGTGCCAGCAGTGGGGGACAGGGGATTTTTTCACCCCTCCACTTT.

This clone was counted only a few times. The CDR3 region has the DNA TGTGCCAGTAAAAGGATCGGGGGGCCGGCTTGGGCCCAGCATTTT. Translation gives CASKRIGGPAWAQHF. The chain joins TRBV19 to TRBJ1-5; TRBD1 might be the D (6 bases). The CDR3 has 15 amino acids. Germline values: CDR1 LNHDA, CDR2 SQIVND (reference sequence). V was clipped by 7 bases and J by 11 bases, with 24 bases between them.

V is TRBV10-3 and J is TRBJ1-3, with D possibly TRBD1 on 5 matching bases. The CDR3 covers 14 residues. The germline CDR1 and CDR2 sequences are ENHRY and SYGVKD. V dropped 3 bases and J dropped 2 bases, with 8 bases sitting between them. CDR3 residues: CAISEGETGNTIYF. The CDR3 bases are TGTGCCATCAGTGAAGGGGAAACTGGAAACACCATATATTTT.

The CDR3 protein is CASSEYGINYGYTF. CDR3 coding DNA: TGTGCCAGCAGTGAATACGGGATTAACTATGGCTACACCTTC. This chain connects TRBV6-1 to TRBJ1-2, with no clear D. Trimming took off 2 bases at V and 1 base at J, with 8 bases between the two ends. Germline values: CDR1 MNHNS, CDR2 SASEGT. The CDR3 extends over 14 amino acids.

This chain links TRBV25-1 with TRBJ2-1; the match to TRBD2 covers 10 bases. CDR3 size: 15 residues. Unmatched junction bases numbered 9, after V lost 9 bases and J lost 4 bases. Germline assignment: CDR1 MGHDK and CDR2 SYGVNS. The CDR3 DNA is TGTGCCAGTAGAAAAGCGGGGGGGCCTTACAATGAGCAGTTCTTC. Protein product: CASRKAGGPYNEQFF. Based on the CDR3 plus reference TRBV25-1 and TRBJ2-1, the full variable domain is EADIYQTPRYLVIGTGKKITLECSQTMGHDKMYWYQQDPGMELHLIHYSYGVNSTEKGDLSSESTVSRIRTEHFPLTLESARPSHTSQYLCASRKAGGPYNEQFFGPGTRLTVL.

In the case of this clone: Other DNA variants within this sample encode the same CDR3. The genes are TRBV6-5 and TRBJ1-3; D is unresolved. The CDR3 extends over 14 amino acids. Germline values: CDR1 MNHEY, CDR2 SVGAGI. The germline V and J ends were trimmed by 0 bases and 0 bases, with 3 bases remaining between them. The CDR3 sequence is CASSYSSSGNTIYF. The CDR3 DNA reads TGTGCCAGCAGTTACTCCAGCTCTGGAAACACCATATATTTT.

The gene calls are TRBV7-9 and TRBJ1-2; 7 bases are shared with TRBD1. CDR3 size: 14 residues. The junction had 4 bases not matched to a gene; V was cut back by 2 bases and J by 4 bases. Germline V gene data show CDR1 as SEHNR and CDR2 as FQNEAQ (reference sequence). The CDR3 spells CASSLKQGIYGYTF. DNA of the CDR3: TGTGCCAGCAGCTTAAAACAGGGGATCTATGGCTACACCTTC. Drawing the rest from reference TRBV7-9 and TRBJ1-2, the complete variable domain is DTGVSQNPRHKITKRGQNVTFRCDPISEHNRLYWYRQTLGQGPEFLTYFQNEAQLEKSRLLSDRFSAERPKGSFSTLEIQRTEQGDSAMYLCASSLKQGIYGYTFGSGTRLTVV.

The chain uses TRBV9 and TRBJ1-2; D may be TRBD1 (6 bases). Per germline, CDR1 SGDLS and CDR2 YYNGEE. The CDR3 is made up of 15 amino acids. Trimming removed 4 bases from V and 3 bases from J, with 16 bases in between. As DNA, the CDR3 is TGTGCCAGCAGCTCTTACGGCAGGGGCTACTATGGCTACACCTTC. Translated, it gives CASSSYGRGYYGYTF. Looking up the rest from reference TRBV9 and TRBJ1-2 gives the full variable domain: DSGVTQTPKHLITATGQRVTLRCSPRSGDLSVYWYQQSLDQGLQFLIQYYNGEERAKGNILERFSAQQFPDLHSELNLSSLELGDSALYFCASSSYGRGYYGYTFGSGTRLTVV.

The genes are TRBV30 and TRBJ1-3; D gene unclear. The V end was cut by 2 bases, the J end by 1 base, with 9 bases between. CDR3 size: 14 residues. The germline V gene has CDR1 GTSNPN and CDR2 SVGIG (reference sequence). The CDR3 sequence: CAWSPSSSGNTIYF. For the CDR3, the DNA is TGTGCCTGGAGTCCCTCCAGTTCTGGAAACACCATATATTTT.

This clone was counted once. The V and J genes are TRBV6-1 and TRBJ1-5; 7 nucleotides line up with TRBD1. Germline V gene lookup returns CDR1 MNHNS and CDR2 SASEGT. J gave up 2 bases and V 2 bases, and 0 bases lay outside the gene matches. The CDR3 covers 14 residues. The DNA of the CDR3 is TGTGCCAGCAGTGAACAGGGGGGCAATCAGCCCCAGCATTTT. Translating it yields CASSEQGGNQPQHF.

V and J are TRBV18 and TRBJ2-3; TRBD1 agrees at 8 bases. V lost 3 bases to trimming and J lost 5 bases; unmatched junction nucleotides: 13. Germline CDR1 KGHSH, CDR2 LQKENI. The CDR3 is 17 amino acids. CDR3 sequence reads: CASSPQRQGRRVDTQYF. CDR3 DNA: TGTGCCAGCTCACCCCAGCGACAGGGGCGAAGGGTAGATACGCAGTATTTT.

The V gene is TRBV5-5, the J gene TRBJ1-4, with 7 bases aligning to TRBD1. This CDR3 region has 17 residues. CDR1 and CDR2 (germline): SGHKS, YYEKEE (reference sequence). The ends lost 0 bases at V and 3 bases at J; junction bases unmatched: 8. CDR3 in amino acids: CASSLETSGTANEKLFF. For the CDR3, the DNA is TGTGCCAGCAGCTTGGAAACCTCCGGGACAGCTAATGAAAAACTGTTTTTT. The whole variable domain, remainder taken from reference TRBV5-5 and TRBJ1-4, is DAGVTQSPTHLIKTRGQQVTLRCSPISGHKSVSWYQQVLGQGPQFIFQYYEKEERGRGNFPDRFSARQFPNYSSELNVNALLLGDSALYLCASSLETSGTANEKLFFGSGTQLSVL.

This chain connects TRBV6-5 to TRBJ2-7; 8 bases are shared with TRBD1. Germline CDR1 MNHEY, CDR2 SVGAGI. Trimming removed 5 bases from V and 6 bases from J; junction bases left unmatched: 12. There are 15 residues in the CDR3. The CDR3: CASSPFNQGAGEQYF. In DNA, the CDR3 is TGTGCCAGCAGTCCCTTTAACCAGGGGGCCGGCGAGCAGTACTTC.

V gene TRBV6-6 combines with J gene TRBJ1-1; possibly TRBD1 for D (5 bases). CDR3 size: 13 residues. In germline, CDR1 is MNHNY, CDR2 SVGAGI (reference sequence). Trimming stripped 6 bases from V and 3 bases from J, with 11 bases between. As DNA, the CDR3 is TGTGCCAGCAGATCAGGGTTGGACACTGAAGCTTTCTTT. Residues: CASRSGLDTEAFF.

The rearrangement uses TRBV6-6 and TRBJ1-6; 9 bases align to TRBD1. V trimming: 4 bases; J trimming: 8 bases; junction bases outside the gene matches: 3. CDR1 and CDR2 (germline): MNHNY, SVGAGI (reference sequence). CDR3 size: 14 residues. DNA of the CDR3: TGTGCCAGCAGTTCCGACAGGGGGTATTCACCCCTCCACTTT. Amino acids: CASSSDRGYSPLHF.

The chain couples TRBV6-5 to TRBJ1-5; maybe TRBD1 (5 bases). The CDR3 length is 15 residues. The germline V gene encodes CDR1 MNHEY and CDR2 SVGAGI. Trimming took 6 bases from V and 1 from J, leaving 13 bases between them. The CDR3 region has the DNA TGTGCCAGCAGGCCCCCGGGACTCAGCAATCAGCCCCAGCATTTT. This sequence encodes CASRPPGLSNQPQHF.

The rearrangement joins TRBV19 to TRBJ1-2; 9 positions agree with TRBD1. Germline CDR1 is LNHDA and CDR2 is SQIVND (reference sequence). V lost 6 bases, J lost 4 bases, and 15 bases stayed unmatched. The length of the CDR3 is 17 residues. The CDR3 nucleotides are TGTGCCAGTAGCCCGGGACAGGGAACCTTGTCCCTCTATGGCTACACCTTC. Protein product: CASSPGQGTLSLYGYTF.